Included here is one T cell receptor (beta chain) sequence, with context. Antigen: not known. It was with a sample-barcoded 5' primer and a J-beta primer mix that a second PCR of roughly 7 to 11 cycles was run. TCRdb processed the 5' RACE reads anew with MiXCR; each CDR3 protein has one entry. The sample lists about a million distinct CDR3 sequences, around two fifths seen once, with around 14% in the top ten. Per germline, CDR1 DFQATT and CDR2 SNEGSKA (reference sequence). V trimming: 3 bases; J trimming: 9 bases; junction bases outside the gene matches: 9. The CDR3 has 15 amino acids. Drawn from each donor were roughly 9.4 milliliters of peripheral blood. Every sample yielded at least 6.5 million isolated PBMCs. The sample comes from a study of blood T cells in healthy people across ages. Study-wide points: Diversity estimates drawn from one million T cells were deemed underestimates. The unknown donor CMV status may have confounded expanded clonotype changes.

The specimen was blood. The receptor's source is a man aged 18 to 30 in good health. The chain couples TRBV20-1 to TRBJ2-6; 9 bases match TRBD1. This chain's CDR3 is CSAREDRGIYNVLTF. In DNA, the CDR3 is TGCAGTGCTAGGGAGGACAGGGGCATATACAACGTCCTGACTTTC.